This T cell receptor (beta chain) was sequenced for a study of OX40 agonist ivuxolimab in advanced cancers. Background on the whole study: Ivuxolimab was an agonistic, fully human IgG2 monoclonal antibody directed against OX40 (CD134), a costimulatory receptor. Patients were allowed to have had prior anti-PD-1, anti-PD-L1 or anti-CTLA-4 therapy, and approximately 37% of the dose-escalation patients had been treated with checkpoint inhibitors. In the dose-escalation cohort, over 65% of patients were male, and the mean age was roughly 60 years, with a range of 23 to 79. Partial responses occurred in three dose-escalation patients: two with cutaneous melanoma and one with hepatocellular carcinoma. The point of sequencing TCRbeta in the periphery was to test whether ivuxolimab changed TCR sequence diversity and drove clonal T-cell expansion. Of the approximately 53 patients in dose escalation, about 20 had hepatocellular carcinoma, approximately 15 had melanoma, 9 had renal cell carcinoma and 9 had head and neck cancer. The paper reports the monotherapy dose-escalation portion (N of about 51 patients) of the phase I ivuxolimab trial. Intravenous ivuxolimab was administered to patients every 2 weeks at six dose levels: 0.01, 0.1, 0.3, 1.5, 3 and 10 mg/kg. The investigation overall reported the following: At doses of 0.1 to 3.0 mg/kg, clonal expansion of both CD4+ and CD8+ blood T cells was observed from baseline to week 6. Low levels of normalized T-cell clonal expansion were also seen in some nonresponding patients. In the 0.1-3.0 mg/kg groups, partial responders were among the patients with the lowest normalized peripheral clonal expansion, particularly in CD8+ T cells. After ivuxolimab, CD8+ T cells had more expanded clones than CD4+ T cells on average. The antigen specificity of the peripheral T cells that underwent clonal expansion was not determined.

The trial excluded patients who had a history of autoimmune disease or were on systemic immunosuppression. In every dose cohort, peripheral blood was drawn for TCR sequencing at baseline, cycle 4 day 1, and cycle 7 day 1. Samples came from an open-label, multicenter, first-in-human phase I dose-escalation trial of ivuxolimab. Adults with locally advanced or metastatic head and neck squamous cell, hepatocellular, melanoma or renal cell carcinoma were enrolled in the trial. Before TCR sequencing, CD4+ T cells and CD8+ T cells from peripheral blood were sorted into separate populations. Genomic DNA was isolated from the sorted cells so that the TCRbeta CDR3 region could be sequenced. TCRbeta CDR3 regions were sequenced using the immunoSEQ Assay. TCRdb obtained this table from immuneACCESS and retained in-frame rearrangements with V and J assigned. These tables miss some clones; where compared with another copy, unresolved V genes account for less than half of the shortfall, and the remainder is unexplained. The sample records approximately 50,000 clones, over 70% of which are singletons. Of the sample, under 5% falls within the top ten clones.

About this clone: The specificity of this receptor is unknown. No much larger clone is present one base from it, and per-base qualities are unavailable.

Specimen: CD4+ or CD8+ T cells sorted from blood, collected in a trial of the OX40 agonist ivuxolimab. The clonotype originates from an adult with an advanced solid tumor such as melanoma, head and neck, liver or kidney cancer.

The CDR3 loop reads CASSVDPGTGIAEAFF. The sequenced DNA is TGTGCCAGCAGCGTAGACCCCGGGACAGGGATCGCTGAAGCTTTCTTT. The sequence is built from TRBV9 and TRBJ1-1; a stretch of 9 junction bases matches TRBD1. The germline V gene provides CDR1 SGDLS and CDR2 YYNGEE. Trimming leaves V shorter by 0 bases and J shorter by 6 bases, with the junction holding 9 bases beyond the gene matches. The CDR3 numbers 16 residues from cysteine through phenylalanine. The entry retains the CDR3 DNA only, 48 bases that are in frame from base 1.